This TCR beta chain comes out of a study of type 1 regulatory T cells (dated by TCRdb to the early 2020s). Turning to the overall study: The study characterized an in vitro protocol that generated a Tr1-enriched, alloantigen-specific CD4 T cell product named T-allo10. Patients with hematological malignancies who were receiving allogeneic hematopoietic stem cell transplantation were the group in which T-allo10 was being clinically evaluated.

For CDR1 and CDR2, the germline V gene (reference sequence) lists DFQATT and SNEGSKA. Reading from cysteine to phenylalanine, the CDR3 counts 16 amino acids. CDR3 DNA only is kept here, 48 bases in frame from base 1. Germline trimming amounts to 5 bases on V and 0 bases on J, with 10 as the count of junction bases outside the gene matches. Data came from an Illumina MiSeq. Clones were called with MiXCR by TCRdb after fastp trimmed the public reads at Q25, and only in-frame beta chains were retained. Rows are combined by CDR3 protein, so each entry shows the most common genes and DNA. The sample table shows approximately 100,000 distinct CDR3 sequences, and around a third are seen once. The ten largest make up 2% to 2.5% of the sample. About this clonotype itself: Which antigen it targets is not known. Base qualities were left out, and no much larger clone turns up one base away.

Here the chain combines TRBV20-1 and TRBJ1-3; the junction holds 7 bases that match TRBD1. The sequencing input was CD4+ T cells, either the whole sample or a sorted fraction (not recorded which). The TCR comes from a human donor in good health. The CDR3 is CSAREGQASSGNTIYF. The sequenced DNA is TGCAGTGCTCGCGAAGGACAGGCTAGCTCTGGAAACACCATATATTTT.